The 15 T cell receptor beta chains reported below all come from one sample, sequenced in a study of blood T cell repertoires in COVID-19. Assay used: immunoSEQ multiplex PCR; TCRdb lists only in-frame clones, some missing. The sample consists of 260,000 or so clones, around four fifths of them appearing once. The sequenced sample was PBMCs or T cells enriched from blood (not recorded which). All receptors derive from a woman aged 40 to 50 who had been exposed to COVID-19.

The V call is TRBV7-9, the J call TRBJ1-2, with 9 bases lining up with TRBD1. The germline gives CDR1 SEHNR, CDR2 FQNEAQ (reference sequence). This CDR3 region has 15 residues. V lost 5 bases, J lost 7 bases, and 11 bases stayed unmatched. For the CDR3, the DNA is TGTGCCAGCAGCCCGCTCCTGGACAGGGGTAGTGGCTACACCTTC. Amino acid sequence: CASSPLLDRGSGYTF.

This clone was picked up a small number of times. The chain has TRBV11-2 and TRBJ1-2; D is perhaps TRBD1 (5 bases). V lost 5 bases, J lost 8 bases, and 12 bases lay in between. The CDR3 runs 12 residues. The V gene's germline CDR1 is SGHAT and CDR2 FQNNGV. The CDR3 bases are TGTGCCAGCAGCATGGAGACAGCCGGCTACACCTTC. It encodes CASSMETAGYTF.

This clone was seen only a few times. The chain combines TRBV7-2 with TRBJ2-7; TRBD2 aligns across 8 bases. This CDR3 is 14 amino acids long. CDR1 is SGHTA and CDR2 is FQGNSA in the germline V gene. With V trimmed by 5 bases and J by 4 bases, 7 bases remained unmatched. CDR3 region: CASSPAGGGYEQYF. CDR3 nucleotide sequence: TGTGCCAGCAGCCCGGCGGGAGGAGGGTACGAGCAGTACTTC.

DNA of the CDR3: TGTGCCAGCAGTGAAGTGGGCGGACTTAACACTGAAGCTTTCTTT. It is translated as CASSEVGGLNTEAFF. This chain uses TRBV6-1 with TRBJ1-1; D remains unclear. Germline V gene data show CDR1 as MNHNS and CDR2 as SASEGT. V lost 1 base, J lost 2 bases, and 11 bases lay in between. The length of the CDR3 is 15 residues.

The rearrangement links TRBV6-5 to TRBJ1-5; TRBD1 matches at 8 bases. CDR1 and CDR2 from the germline V gene are MNHEY and SVGAGI. This CDR3 is 13 amino acids long. Losses at the gene ends were 2 bases for V and 7 bases for J; bases not matched to a gene: 1. This CDR3 reads CASSYNRGQPQHF. CDR3 coding DNA: TGTGCCAGCAGTTACAACAGGGGGCAGCCCCAGCATTTT.

V gene TRBV7-8 combines with J gene TRBJ1-2, with 10 bases aligning to TRBD1. CDR3 size: 14 residues. The germline V gene has CDR1 SGHVS and CDR2 FQNEAQ. V was clipped by 3 bases and J by 7 bases; unmatched bases: 5. The CDR3, as DNA: TGTGCCAGCAGCTTGGACAGGGGGGTGTCTGGCTACACCTTC. This codes for CASSLDRGVSGYTF.

CDR3: CASSLWVGGGYTF. The CDR3 nucleotides read TGTGCCAGCAGCTTATGGGTAGGGGGTGGCTACACCTTC. The J gene is TRBJ1-2, the V gene TRBV11-2, with TRBD1 as a possible D gene (6 bases). The V gene lost 2 bases and the J gene lost 7 bases, with 11 bases spanning the gap. The CDR3 is 13 amino acids. Germline V CDR1 and CDR2: SGHAT, FQNNGV.

Details on this clone: At one of its ends the junction is not consistent with the germline gene, which may arise from a read error. This rearrangement joins TRBV4-2 to TRBJ1-3; 7 positions agree with TRBD1. CDR3 length: 15 amino acids. Looked up from germline, CDR1 is LGHNA and CDR2 is YNFKEQ. The CDR3 sequence is CASSQVGTVGNTIYF. The CDR3 DNA reads as TGTGCCAGTAGCCAAGTCGGGACAGTTGGAAACACCATATATTTT.

The rearrangement joins TRBV7-6 to TRBJ1-6, with a possible D match to TRBD1 (5 bases). The V gene's germline CDR1 is SGHVS and CDR2 FNYEAQ. This CDR3 is built from 14 residues. Trimming removed 2 bases from V and 5 bases from J, with 7 bases in between. CDR3 amino acids: CASSLFRDNSPLHF. CDR3 DNA: TGTGCCAGCAGCTTATTCAGGGATAATTCACCCCTCCACTTT.

The genes are TRBV6-6 and TRBJ2-1, with TRBD1 as a possible D gene (6 bases). Germline CDR1 MNHNY, CDR2 SVGAGI (reference sequence). V lost 6 bases to trimming and J lost 10 bases, with 16 bases between them. The CDR3 spans 13 residues. In nucleotides, the CDR3 is TGTGCCAGCAGCCCCATGGGTGGGACAGAGCAGTTCTTC. It specifies CASSPMGGTEQFF.

The gene calls are TRBV3-1 (or the pseudogene TRBV3-2) and TRBJ2-3, with a possible D match to TRBD1 (6 bases). Germline CDR1 reads LGHDT; CDR2 reads YNNKEL (reference sequence). Trimming left V 8 bases short and J 0 bases short, with 9 bases between. The CDR3 has 13 residues. The CDR3 DNA is TGTGCCAGCGGGGGCCGAAGCACAGATACGCAGTATTTT. It translates to CASGGRSTDTQYF.

The rearrangement links TRBV5-1 to TRBJ1-6; D unclear. The CDR3 has 13 residues. V was clipped by 0 bases and J by 11 bases, with 9 bases between them. Per germline, CDR1 SGHRS and CDR2 YFSETQ. The CDR3 nucleotides are TGCGCCAGCAGCTTGGACGAAGGAGCACCCCTCCACTTT. It encodes CASSLDEGAPLHF. Full variable domain (missing parts from reference TRBV5-1 and TRBJ1-6): KAGVTQTPRYLIKTRGQQVTLSCSPISGHRSVSWYQQTPGQGLQFLFEYFSETQRNKGNFPGRFSGRQFSNSRSEMNVSTLELGDSALYLCASSLDEGAPLHFGNGTRLTVT.

V gene TRBV12-3 or TRBV12-4 combines with J gene TRBJ1-4; the match to TRBD1 covers 7 bases. There are 13 residues in the CDR3. The V segment lost 10 bases and the J segment 8 bases; nucleotides outside the gene matches: 10. CDR3 nucleotide sequence: TGTGCCACCCAGAGGGGGCGGGTGGAAAAACTGTTTTTT. Translated: CATQRGRVEKLFF.

This chain uses TRBV27 with TRBJ2-4; 8 positions agree with TRBD1. This CDR3 comprises 16 residues. Germline CDR1 MNHEY, CDR2 SMNVEV (reference sequence). V was pared by 4 bases and J by 4 bases, with 9 bases of the junction left unmatched. Written as DNA, the CDR3 is TGTGCCAGCAGTTCCCCAACCCGGGACAGGAAAAACATTCAGTACTTC. It codes for CASSSPTRDRKNIQYF.

The chain links TRBV4-2 to TRBJ1-5; D not certain. The CDR3 runs 14 residues. CDR1 is LGHNA, CDR2 YNFKEQ, per germline. Deletions cut 0 bases from V and 3 bases from J, with 6 bases between. CDR3 nucleotides: TGTGCCAGCAGCCAAGAATCGGTCAATCAGCCCCAGCATTTT. It translates to CASSQESVNQPQHF.